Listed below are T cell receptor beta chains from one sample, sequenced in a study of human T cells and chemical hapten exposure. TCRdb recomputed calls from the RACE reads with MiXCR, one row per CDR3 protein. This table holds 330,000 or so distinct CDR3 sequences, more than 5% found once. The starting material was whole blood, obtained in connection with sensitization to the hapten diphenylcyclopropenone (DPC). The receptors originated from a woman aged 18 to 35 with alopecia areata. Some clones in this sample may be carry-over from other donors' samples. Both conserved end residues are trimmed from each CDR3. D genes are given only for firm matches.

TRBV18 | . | ASSRGQQETQY
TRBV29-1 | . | SVEVGPGELF
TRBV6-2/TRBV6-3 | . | ASSWSLAKNIQY
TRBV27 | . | ASRRANYMNTEAF
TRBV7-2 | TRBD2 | ASSLGLASYEQY
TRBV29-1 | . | SVEVGDTIY
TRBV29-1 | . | SGGHDSEAF
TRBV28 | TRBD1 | ASSLQGQGRNEQF
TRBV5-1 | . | ASSSRLGSGNTIY
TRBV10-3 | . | AIRRSLQETQY
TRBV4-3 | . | ASSQVADMNTEAF
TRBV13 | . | ASSLHNYGYT
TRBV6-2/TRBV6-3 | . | ASLSSDGWLLEAF
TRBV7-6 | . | ASSPLVSDSPLH
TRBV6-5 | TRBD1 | ASSRQGPGSPLH
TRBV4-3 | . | ASSQLIHLNSYEQY
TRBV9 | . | ASSLSGGTNYGYT
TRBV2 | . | ASSDRDVGNQPQH
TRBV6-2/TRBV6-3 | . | ASSSSTSSSGANVLT
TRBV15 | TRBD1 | ATSRVGTGTDQF
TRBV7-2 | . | ASSSLEDNTDTQY
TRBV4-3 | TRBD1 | ASSARLIGGSMNTEAF
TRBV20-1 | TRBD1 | SATDREQETQY
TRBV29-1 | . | SARLASYNEQF
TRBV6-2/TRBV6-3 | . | ASMGLTGANVLT
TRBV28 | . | ASSLFQGSAF
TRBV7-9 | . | ASSLGVQGEKLF
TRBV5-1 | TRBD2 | ASSWGDYSRAEQF
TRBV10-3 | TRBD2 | AINGGGSYEQY
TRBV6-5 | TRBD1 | ASSGTAYGYT
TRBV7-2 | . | ASSLEDPRLGQPQH
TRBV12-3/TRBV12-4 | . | ASKKGPYGYT
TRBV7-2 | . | ASSPYGGTTTDTQY